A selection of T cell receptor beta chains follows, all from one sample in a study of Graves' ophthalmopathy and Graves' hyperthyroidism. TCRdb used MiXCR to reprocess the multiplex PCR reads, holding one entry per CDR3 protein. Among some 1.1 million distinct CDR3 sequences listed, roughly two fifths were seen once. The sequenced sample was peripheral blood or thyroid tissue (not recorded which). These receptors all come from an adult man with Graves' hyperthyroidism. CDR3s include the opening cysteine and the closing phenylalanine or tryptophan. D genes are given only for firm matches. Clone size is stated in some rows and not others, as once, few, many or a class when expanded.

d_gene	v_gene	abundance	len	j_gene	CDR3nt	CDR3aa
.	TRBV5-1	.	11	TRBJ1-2	TGCGCCAGCAGCCAAGCGTCTGGAAACACCTTC	CASSQASGNTF
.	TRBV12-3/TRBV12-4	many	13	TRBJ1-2	TGTGCCAGCAGTTTCATGGGGGTCTATGGCTACACCTTC	CASSFMGVYGYTF
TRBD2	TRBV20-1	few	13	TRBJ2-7	TGCAGTGCCAAAATAGCGGGTCTTTACGAGCAGTACTTC	CSAKIAGLYEQYF
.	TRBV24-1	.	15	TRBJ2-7	TGTGCCAGCAGTTTCCTTGGAGGCGGACCCTACGAGCAGTACTTC	CASSFLGGGPYEQYF
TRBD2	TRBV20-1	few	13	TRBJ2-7	TGCAGTGCTAAGTTGCGGGGGGCCTACGAGCAGTACTTC	CSAKLRGAYEQYF
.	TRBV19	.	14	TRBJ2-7	TGTGCCAGTTGCACAACGGACGGAGCGTACGAGCAGTACTTC	CASCTTDGAYEQYF
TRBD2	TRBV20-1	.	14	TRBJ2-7	TGCAGTGCTAGCGGGTTAGCGGGACGGGACGAGCAGTACTTC	CSASGLAGRDEQYF
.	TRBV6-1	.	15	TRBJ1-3	TGTGCCAGCAGTTACTCAGGGAAATCTGGAAACACCATATATTTT	CASSYSGKSGNTIYF
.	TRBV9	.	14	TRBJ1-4	TGTGCCAGCAGCGCCCAAGTCGGTGGGGAAAAACTGTTTTTT	CASSAQVGGEKLFF
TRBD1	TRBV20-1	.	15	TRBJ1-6	TGCAGTGCTAAAGGCGGGACAGGGGGCTTTTCACCCCTCCACTTT	CSAKGGTGGFSPLHF
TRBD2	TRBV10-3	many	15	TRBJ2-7	TGTGCCATCAGTTTCGGGACTAGCGATTCCTACGAGCAGTACTTC	CAISFGTSDSYEQYF
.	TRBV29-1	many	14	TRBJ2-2	TGCAGCGTTCTCCCGGCACTTGGATCCGGGGAGCTGTTTTTT	CSVLPALGSGELFF
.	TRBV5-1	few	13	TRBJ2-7	TGCGCCAGCACTTCGGGGGCCCCCTACGAGCAGTACTTC	CASTSGAPYEQYF
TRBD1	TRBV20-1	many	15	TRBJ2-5	TGCAGTGCTAGATCCCACGAACAGGGGATCGGGGCCCAGTACTTC	CSARSHEQGIGAQYF
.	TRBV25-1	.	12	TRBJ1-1	TGTGCCAGCGGCCGATCGCTCGCTGAAGCTTTCTTT	CASGRSLAEAFF
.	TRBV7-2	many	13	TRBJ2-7	TGTGCCAGCAGCTTAGGGACCGTCTTCGAGCAGTACTTC	CASSLGTVFEQYF
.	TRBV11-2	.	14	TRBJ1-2	TGTGCCAGCAGCCGCCGGGACGGATACTATGGCTACACCTTC	CASSRRDGYYGYTF
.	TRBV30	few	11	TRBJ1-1	TGTGCCTGGAACGAAAACACTGAAGCTTTCTTT	CAWNENTEAFF